These 11 T cell receptor beta chains originate from one sample sequenced in a study of blood T cell repertoires in COVID-19. Profiling relied on immunoSEQ multiplex PCR, and the TCRdb table lists in-frame clones only, not all of them. There are approximately 280,000 clones in the sample; around nine tenths occur only once, and 6.8% lies in the top ten. Sequencing was done on a sample of peripheral blood. The receptor source for this set is a woman in her twenties or thirties with COVID-19, enrolled during active disease.

The rearrangement joins TRBV4-1 to TRBJ2-5, with 10 positions matching TRBD1. The CDR3 sequence is 14 residues long. The V gene's germline CDR1 is MGHRA and CDR2 YSYEKL. The V segment lost 6 bases and the J segment 5 bases; nucleotides outside the gene matches: 6. The CDR3 bases are TGCGCCAGCAGTCAGACAGGGGGCCGGGAGACCCAGTACTTC. Its translation: CASSQTGGRETQYF.

As regards this clone: The sample carries other DNA sequences with the same CDR3. The chain is built from TRBV9 and TRBJ1-1; D ambiguous. The CDR3 contains 15 residues. V was pared by 2 bases and J by 4 bases, with 15 bases between. In germline, CDR1 is SGDLS, CDR2 YYNGEE. Written as DNA, the CDR3 is TGTGCCAGCAGCGTTGAACCGACTGTGAGCACTGAAGCTTTCTTT. Protein: CASSVEPTVSTEAFF.

V is TRBV28 and J is TRBJ1-1; TRBD1 agrees at 8 bases. V dropped 5 bases and J dropped 5; count of bases not matched to a gene: 7. This CDR3 is built from 14 residues. CDR1 is MDHEN, CDR2 SYDVKM, per germline. CDR3 nucleotide sequence: TGTGCCAGCAGTCACACAGGGGGTCGGACTGAAGCTTTCTTT. Protein product: CASSHTGGRTEAFF. The full variable domain, rest sourced from reference TRBV28 and TRBJ1-1, is DVKVTQSSRYLVKRTGEKVFLECVQDMDHENMFWYRQDPGLGLRLIYFSYDVKMKEKGDIPEGYSVSREKKERFSLILESASTNQTSMYLCASSHTGGRTEAFFGQGTRLTVV.

The rearrangement links TRBV15 to TRBJ2-1; 9 bases line up with TRBD2. The V segment lost 1 base and the J segment 5 bases; nucleotides outside the gene matches: 6. Germline CDR1 LNHNV, CDR2 YYDKDF (reference sequence). This CDR3 region has 16 residues. In nucleotides, the CDR3 is TGTGCCACCAGCAGAGGTAGACTAGCGGTAAACAATGAGCAGTTCTTC. Protein: CATSRGRLAVNNEQFF.

V usage is TRBV7-2 and J usage is TRBJ2-7, with D perhaps TRBD2 (5 bases). The germline gives CDR1 SGHTA, CDR2 FQGNSA. Between the trimmed V and J ends, which lost 5 bases and 5 bases, there was a span of 13 bases. The CDR3 runs to 13 residues. This chain's CDR3 is CASSKREFNEQYF. CDR3 sequence (DNA): TGTGCCAGCAGCAAAAGGGAGTTTAACGAGCAGTACTTC.

The V gene is TRBV2, the J gene TRBJ2-4; maybe TRBD1 (5 bases). V was shortened by 3 bases and J by 9 bases, with 12 bases between the two germline ends. The CDR3 totals 13 residues. Germline V CDR1 and CDR2: SNHLY, FYNNEI. The CDR3 region is CASSDTARGIQYF. The CDR3 bases are TGTGCCAGCAGTGATACCGCTAGGGGCATTCAGTACTTC.

The chain carries TRBV6-1 and TRBJ1-5; D remains ambiguous. The CDR3 has 13 amino acids. Per the germline V gene, CDR1 is MNHNS and CDR2 is SASEGT. The V gene lost 1 base and the J gene lost 7 bases, with 8 bases spanning the gap. The CDR3 reads CASSEVIGQPQHF. CDR3 in DNA: TGTGCCAGCAGTGAAGTCATCGGGCAGCCCCAGCATTTT.

This clone was found many times. The chain has TRBV7-9 and TRBJ2-1; TRBD2 matches at 14 bases. CDR3 length: 16 amino acids. Losses at the gene ends were 1 base for V and 6 bases for J; bases not matched to a gene: 2. Germline V CDR1 and CDR2: SEHNR, FQNEAQ (reference sequence). The CDR3 loop is CASSLGLAGGGNEQFF. The DNA of the CDR3 is TGTGCCAGCAGCTTAGGACTAGCGGGAGGGGGCAATGAGCAGTTCTTC.

This chain links TRBV30 with TRBJ2-7, with 9 bases matching TRBD2. The germline V gene encodes CDR1 GTSNPN and CDR2 SVGIG (reference sequence). V lost 3 bases to trimming and J lost 4 bases; unmatched junction nucleotides: 10. This CDR3 is 15 amino acids long. CDR3 residues: CAWSGTGLALYEQYF. The CDR3 DNA is TGTGCCTGGAGCGGAACGGGACTAGCCCTTTACGAGCAGTACTTC. The complete variable domain, with remaining parts taken from reference TRBV30 and TRBJ2-7, reads SQTIHQWPATLVQPVGSPLSLECTVEGTSNPNLYWYRQAAGRGLQLLFYSVGIGQISSEVPQNLSASRPQDRQFILSSKKLLLSDSGFYLCAWSGTGLALYEQYFGPGTRLTVT.

This chain uses TRBV11-1 with TRBJ1-1, with TRBD1 as a possible D gene (5 bases). Germline CDR1 is SGHAT and CDR2 is FQDESV (reference sequence). The CDR3 totals 13 residues. V shed 1 base and J shed 8 bases, with 11 bases lying between them. The CDR3, as DNA: TGTGCCAGCAGCTTAGAAAGGGGTATCGAAGCTTTCTTT. The encoded protein is CASSLERGIEAFF.

V gene TRBV2 combines with J gene TRBJ1-2; TRBD1 might be the D (6 bases). Trimming stripped 1 base from V and 8 bases from J, with 17 bases between. Germline V lookup: CDR1 SNHLY, CDR2 FYNNEI. The CDR3 consists of 15 residues. CDR3 protein: CASSEDWTAPIGYTF. CDR3 DNA: TGTGCCAGCAGTGAAGATTGGACAGCGCCTATCGGCTACACCTTC.